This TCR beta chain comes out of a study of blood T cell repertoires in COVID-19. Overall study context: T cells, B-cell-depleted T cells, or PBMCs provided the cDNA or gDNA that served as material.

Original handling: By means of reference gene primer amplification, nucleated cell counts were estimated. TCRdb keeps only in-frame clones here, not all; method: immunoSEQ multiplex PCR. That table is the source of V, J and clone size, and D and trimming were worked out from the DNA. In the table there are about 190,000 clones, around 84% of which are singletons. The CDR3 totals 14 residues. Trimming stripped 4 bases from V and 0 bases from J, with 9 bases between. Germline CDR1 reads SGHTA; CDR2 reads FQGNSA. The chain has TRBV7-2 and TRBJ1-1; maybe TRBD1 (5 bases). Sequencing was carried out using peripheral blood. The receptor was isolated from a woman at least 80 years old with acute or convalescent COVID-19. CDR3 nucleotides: TGTGCCAGCAGCTACCACAGGTTGAACACTGAAGCTTTCTTT. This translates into CASSYHRLNTEAFF.